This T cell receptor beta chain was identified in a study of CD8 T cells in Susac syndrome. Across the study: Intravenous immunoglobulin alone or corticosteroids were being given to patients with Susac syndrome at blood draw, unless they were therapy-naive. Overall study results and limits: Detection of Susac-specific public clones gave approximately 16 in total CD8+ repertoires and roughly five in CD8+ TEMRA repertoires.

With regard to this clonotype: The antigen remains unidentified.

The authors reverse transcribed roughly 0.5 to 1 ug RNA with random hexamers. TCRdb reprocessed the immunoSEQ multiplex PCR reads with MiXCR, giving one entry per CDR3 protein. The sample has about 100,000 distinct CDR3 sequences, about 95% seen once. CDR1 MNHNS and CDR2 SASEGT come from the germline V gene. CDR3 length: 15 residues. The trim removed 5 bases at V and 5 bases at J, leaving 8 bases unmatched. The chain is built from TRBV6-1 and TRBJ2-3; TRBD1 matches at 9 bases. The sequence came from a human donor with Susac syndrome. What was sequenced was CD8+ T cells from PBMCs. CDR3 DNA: TGTGCCAGCAGTCAGAGACAGGGGGACGTAGATACGCAGTATTTT. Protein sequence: CASSQRQGDVDTQYF.